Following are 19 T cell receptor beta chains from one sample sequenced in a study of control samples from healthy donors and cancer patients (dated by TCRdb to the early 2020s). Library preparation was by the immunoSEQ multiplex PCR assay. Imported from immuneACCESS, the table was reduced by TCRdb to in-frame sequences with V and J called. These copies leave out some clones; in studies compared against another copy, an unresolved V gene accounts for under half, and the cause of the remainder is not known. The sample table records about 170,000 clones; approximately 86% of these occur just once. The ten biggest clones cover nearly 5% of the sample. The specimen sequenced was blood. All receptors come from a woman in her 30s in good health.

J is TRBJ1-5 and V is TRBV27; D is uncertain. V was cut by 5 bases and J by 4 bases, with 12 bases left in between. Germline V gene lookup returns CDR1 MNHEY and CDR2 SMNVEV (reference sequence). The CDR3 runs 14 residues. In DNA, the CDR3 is TGTGCCAGCAGTCCGGTCCTGGGAAATCAGCCCCAGCATTTT. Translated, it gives CASSPVLGNQPQHF.

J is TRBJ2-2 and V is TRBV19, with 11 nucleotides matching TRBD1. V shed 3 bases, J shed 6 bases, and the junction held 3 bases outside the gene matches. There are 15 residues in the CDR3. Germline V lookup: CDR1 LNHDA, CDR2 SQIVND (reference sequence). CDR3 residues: CASSIGTGGAGELFF. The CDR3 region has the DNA TGTGCCAGTAGTATCGGGACAGGGGGGGCCGGGGAGCTGTTTTTT.

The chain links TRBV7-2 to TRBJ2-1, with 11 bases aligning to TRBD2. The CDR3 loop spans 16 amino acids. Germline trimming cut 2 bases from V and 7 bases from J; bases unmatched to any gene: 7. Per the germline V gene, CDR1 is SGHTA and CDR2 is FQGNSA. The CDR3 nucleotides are TGTGCCAGCAGCTTAAGGGCTAGCGGGGGGTTGAATGAGCAGTTCTTC. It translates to CASSLRASGGLNEQFF.

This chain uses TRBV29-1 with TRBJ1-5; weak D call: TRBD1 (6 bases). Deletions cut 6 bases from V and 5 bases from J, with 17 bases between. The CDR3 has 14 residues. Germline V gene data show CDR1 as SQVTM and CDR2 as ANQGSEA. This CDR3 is CSVGNRVGDQPQHF. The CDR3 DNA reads TGCAGCGTCGGCAACAGGGTCGGGGATCAGCCCCAGCATTTT.

As DNA, the CDR3 is TGTGCCAGCAGCCCTCCAGGGGTTATGGAGACCCAGTACTTC. Protein sequence: CASSPPGVMETQYF. This chain links TRBV5-4 with TRBJ2-5; D might be TRBD1 (6 bases). Germline lookup yields CDR1 SGHNT and CDR2 YYREEE (reference sequence). This CDR3 has 14 amino acids. Trimming stripped 4 bases from V and 5 bases from J, with 15 bases between.

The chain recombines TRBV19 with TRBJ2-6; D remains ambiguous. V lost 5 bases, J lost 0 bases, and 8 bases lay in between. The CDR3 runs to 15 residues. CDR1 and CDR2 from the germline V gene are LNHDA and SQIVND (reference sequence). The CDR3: CASSVESSGANVLTF. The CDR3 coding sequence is TGTGCCAGTAGTGTTGAAAGCTCTGGGGCCAACGTCCTGACTTTC.

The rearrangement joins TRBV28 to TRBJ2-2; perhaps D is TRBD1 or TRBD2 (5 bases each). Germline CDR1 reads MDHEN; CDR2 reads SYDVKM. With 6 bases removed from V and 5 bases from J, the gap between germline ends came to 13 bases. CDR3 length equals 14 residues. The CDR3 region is CASRWGRGTGELFF. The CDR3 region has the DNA TGTGCCAGCAGGTGGGGCCGCGGGACCGGGGAGCTGTTTTTT.

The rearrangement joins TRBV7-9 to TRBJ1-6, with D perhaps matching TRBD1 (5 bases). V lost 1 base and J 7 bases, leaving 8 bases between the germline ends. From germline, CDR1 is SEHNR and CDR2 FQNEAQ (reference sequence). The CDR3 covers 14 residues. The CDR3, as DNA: TGTGCCAGCAGCTTAGGGGGGTCGAATTCACCCCTCCACTTT. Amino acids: CASSLGGSNSPLHF.

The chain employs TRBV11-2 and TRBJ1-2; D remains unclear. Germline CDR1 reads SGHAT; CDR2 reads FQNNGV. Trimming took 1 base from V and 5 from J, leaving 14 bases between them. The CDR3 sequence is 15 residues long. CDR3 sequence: CASSLVSAVGYGYTF. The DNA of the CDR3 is TGTGCCAGCAGCTTAGTTTCTGCTGTAGGGTATGGCTACACCTTC.

The chain's CDR3 is CASSLDFSGNTIYF. The CDR3 DNA sequence: TGTGCCAGCAGCTTGGATTTCTCTGGAAACACCATATATTTT. The V call is TRBV5-4, the J call TRBJ1-3; unclear D gene. Germline lookup yields CDR1 SGHNT and CDR2 YYREEE (reference sequence). V dropped 0 bases and J dropped 0 bases, with 4 bases sitting between them. The CDR3 loop spans 14 amino acids.

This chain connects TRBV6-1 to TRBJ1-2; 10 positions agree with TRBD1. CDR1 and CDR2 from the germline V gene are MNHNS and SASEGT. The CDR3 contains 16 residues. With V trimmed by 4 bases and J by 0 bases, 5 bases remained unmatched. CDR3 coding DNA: TGTGCCAGCAGTGCCATTGGACAGGGGGCTAACTATGGCTACACCTTC. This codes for CASSAIGQGANYGYTF.

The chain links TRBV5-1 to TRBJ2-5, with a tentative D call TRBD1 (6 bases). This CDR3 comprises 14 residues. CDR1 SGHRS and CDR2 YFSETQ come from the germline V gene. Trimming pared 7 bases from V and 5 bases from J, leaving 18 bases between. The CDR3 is CASGTGVRGETQYF. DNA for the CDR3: TGCGCCAGCGGGACCGGGGTTAGGGGGGAGACCCAGTACTTC.

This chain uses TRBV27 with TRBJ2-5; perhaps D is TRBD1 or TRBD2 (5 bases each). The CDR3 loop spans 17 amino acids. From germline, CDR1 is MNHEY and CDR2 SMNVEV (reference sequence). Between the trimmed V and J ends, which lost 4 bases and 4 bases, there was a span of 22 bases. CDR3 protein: CASSWEWAKGSSETQYF. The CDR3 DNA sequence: TGTGCCAGCAGTTGGGAGTGGGCGAAGGGGAGTTCAGAGACCCAGTACTTC.

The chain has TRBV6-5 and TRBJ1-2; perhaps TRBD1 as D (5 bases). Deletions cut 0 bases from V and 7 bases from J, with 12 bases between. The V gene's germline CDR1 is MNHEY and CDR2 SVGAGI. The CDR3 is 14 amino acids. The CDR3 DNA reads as TGTGCCAGCAGTTACTCGATGGGGGTGCCTGGCTACACCTTC. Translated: CASSYSMGVPGYTF.

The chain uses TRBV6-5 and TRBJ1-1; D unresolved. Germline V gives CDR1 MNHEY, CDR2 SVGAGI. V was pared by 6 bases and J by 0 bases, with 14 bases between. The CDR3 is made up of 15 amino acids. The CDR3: CASSSIGRMNTEAFF. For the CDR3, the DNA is TGTGCCAGCAGCTCAATCGGACGGATGAACACTGAAGCTTTCTTT.

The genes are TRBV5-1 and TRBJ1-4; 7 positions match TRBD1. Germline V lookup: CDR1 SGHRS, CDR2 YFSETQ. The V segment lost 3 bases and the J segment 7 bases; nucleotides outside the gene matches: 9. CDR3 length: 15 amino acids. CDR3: CASSSDGQGGEKLFF. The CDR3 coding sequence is TGCGCCAGCAGCTCGGATGGTCAGGGGGGTGAAAAACTGTTTTTT.

The CDR3 loop is CASSFTRSTDTQYF. The CDR3 DNA sequence: TGTGCCAGCAGCTTTACCAGGTCCACAGATACGCAGTATTTT. The chain carries TRBV5-5 and TRBJ2-3; D is ambiguous. Germline assignment: CDR1 SGHKS and CDR2 YYEKEE (reference sequence). Trimming left V 2 bases short and J 2 bases short, with 9 bases between. The CDR3 is made up of 14 amino acids.

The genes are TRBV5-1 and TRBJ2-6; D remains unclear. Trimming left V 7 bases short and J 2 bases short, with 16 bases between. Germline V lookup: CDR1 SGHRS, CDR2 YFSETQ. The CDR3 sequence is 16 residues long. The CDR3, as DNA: TGCGCCAGCCCCACCCATCGGAATCCTGGGGCCAACGTCCTGACTTTC. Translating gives CASPTHRNPGANVLTF.

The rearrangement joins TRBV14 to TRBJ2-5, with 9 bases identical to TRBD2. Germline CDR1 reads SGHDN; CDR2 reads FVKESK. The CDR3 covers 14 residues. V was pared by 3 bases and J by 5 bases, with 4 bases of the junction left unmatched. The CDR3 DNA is TGTGCCAGCAGCCAGGGGACTAGCTATGAGACCCAGTACTTC. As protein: CASSQGTSYETQYF.